The 13 T cell receptor beta chains below come from one sample, sequenced in a study of T cells expressing NK-cell markers. TCRdb reprocessed the 5' RACE reads and reports one entry per CDR3 protein, with no DNA. This sample's table reports around 470,000 distinct CDR3 sequences. Sequencing was done on a sample of blood T cells: a sorted CD56 or NKG2C T cell subset, CD4+ or CD8+ T cells, or bulk PBMC T cells (not recorded which). Receptors were obtained from a woman in her 50s in good health.

The rearrangement links TRBV19 to TRBJ2-3. This CDR3 is 13 amino acids long. Per germline, CDR1 LNHDA and CDR2 SQIVND (reference sequence). CDR3 sequence reads: CASTTHFTDTQYF.

The chain employs TRBV12-3 or TRBV12-4 and TRBJ2-5; there is no DNA to check the TCRdb D call of TRBD2. The CDR3 totals 16 residues. CDR3 residues: CASRPEGGATQETQYF.

The CDR3: CASKPGMGPNEQFF. V and J are TRBV12-3 or TRBV12-4 and TRBJ2-1; the TCRdb D gene call, TRBD1, has no DNA to confirm it. The CDR3 covers 14 residues.

J is TRBJ1-2 and V is TRBV10-3. The CDR3 is 11 amino acids. CDR1 is ENHRY, CDR2 SYGVKD, per germline. The CDR3 protein is CAISGGYGYTF.

This chain joins TRBV7-8 and TRBJ2-1; the TCRdb call, TRBD2, lacks DNA for checking. The germline V gene has CDR1 SGHVS and CDR2 FQNEAQ. The CDR3 extends over 12 amino acids. CDR3 sequence: CASSPRSGTQFF.

The chain carries TRBV3-1 and TRBJ1-4; TCRdb returns TRBD1, unconfirmable since there is no DNA. Germline V gene sequence: CDR1 LGHDT, CDR2 YNNKEL (reference sequence). The length of the CDR3 is 15 residues. CDR3: CASSQVPGAGEKLFF.

The chain combines TRBV5-1 with TRBJ2-2; TCRdb's D call, TRBD2, is unchecked because there is no DNA. Per germline, CDR1 SGHRS and CDR2 YFSETQ. The length of the CDR3 is 14 residues. The CDR3 protein is CASGTSGNTGELFF.

The CDR3 here is CASSQEGGLAEINEQFF. This sequence joins TRBV4-1 and TRBJ2-1; TCRdb lists TRBD2, though no DNA is available to test this call. Germline V CDR1 and CDR2: MGHRA, YSYEKL. CDR3 length equals 17 residues.

This chain uses TRBV4-1 with TRBJ2-7; TCRdb's D gene call, TRBD1, goes unchecked for lack of DNA. Germline V gene sequence: CDR1 MGHRA, CDR2 YSYEKL. This CDR3 comprises 18 residues. The chain's CDR3 is CASSQGRVRGQGIHEQYF.

This CDR3 reads CASGSRPGDEQFF. The genes are TRBV5-1 and TRBJ2-1; TCRdb names TRBD1, which stays unverified in the absence of DNA. Germline V gene data show CDR1 as SGHRS and CDR2 as YFSETQ. The CDR3 runs to 13 residues. The full variable domain, rest sourced from reference TRBV5-1 and TRBJ2-1, is KAGVTQTPRYLIKTRGQQVTLSCSPISGHRSVSWYQQTPGQGLQFLFEYFSETQRNKGNFPGRFSGRQFSNSRSEMNVSTLELGDSALYLCASGSRPGDEQFFGPGTRLTVL.

The J gene is TRBJ2-1, the V gene TRBV12-3 or TRBV12-4. The CDR3 is 15 residues long. The CDR3 loop is CASSREASSYNEQFF.

This sequence joins TRBV18 and TRBJ2-5. In germline, CDR1 is KGHSH, CDR2 LQKENI. The CDR3 has 15 amino acids. Here the CDR3 reads CASSPPEGSQETQYF.

This rearrangement joins TRBV5-1 to TRBJ1-4; there is no DNA to check the TCRdb D call of TRBD1. Germline V gene sequence: CDR1 SGHRS, CDR2 YFSETQ. The length of the CDR3 is 16 residues. This CDR3 reads CASSLSGQGNNEKLFF.